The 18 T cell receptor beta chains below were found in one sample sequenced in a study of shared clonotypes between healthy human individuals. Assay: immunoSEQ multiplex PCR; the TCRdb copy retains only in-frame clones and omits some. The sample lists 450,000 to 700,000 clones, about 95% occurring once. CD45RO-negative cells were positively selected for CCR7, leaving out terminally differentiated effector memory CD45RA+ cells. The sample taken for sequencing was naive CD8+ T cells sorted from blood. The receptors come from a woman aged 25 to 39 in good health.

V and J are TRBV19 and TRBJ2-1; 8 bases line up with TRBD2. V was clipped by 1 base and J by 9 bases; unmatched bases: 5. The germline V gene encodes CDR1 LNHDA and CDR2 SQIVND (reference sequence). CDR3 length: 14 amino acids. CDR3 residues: CASSIAGGRGEQFF. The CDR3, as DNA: TGTGCCAGTAGTATAGCGGGAGGGCGCGGTGAGCAGTTCTTC.

For the CDR3, the DNA is TGTGCCAGCAGTTACGAGGACAGGCTACCATCCTACGAGCAGTACTTC. The encoded protein is CASSYEDRLPSYEQYF. The V call is TRBV6-7, the J call TRBJ2-7, with 7 positions matching TRBD1. TRBV6-7 is labeled an ORF, and its function is uncertain. V shed 2 bases and J 1 base; nucleotides not matched to a gene: 8. The CDR3 runs 16 residues.

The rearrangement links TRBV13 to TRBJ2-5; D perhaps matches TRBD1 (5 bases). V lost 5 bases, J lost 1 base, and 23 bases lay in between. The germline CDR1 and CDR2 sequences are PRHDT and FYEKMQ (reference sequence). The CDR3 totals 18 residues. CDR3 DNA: TGTGCCAGCAGCCTAAACCTCCTCAAGACAGTTCGCCAAGAGACCCAGTACTTC. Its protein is CASSLNLLKTVRQETQYF.

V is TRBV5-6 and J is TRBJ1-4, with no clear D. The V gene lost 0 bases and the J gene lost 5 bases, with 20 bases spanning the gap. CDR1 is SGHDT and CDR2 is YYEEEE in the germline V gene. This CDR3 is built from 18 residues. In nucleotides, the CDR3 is TGTGCCAGCAGCTTGGTCGAATTTGGCGTCCCTGGAAATGAAAAACTGTTTTTT. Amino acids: CASSLVEFGVPGNEKLFF. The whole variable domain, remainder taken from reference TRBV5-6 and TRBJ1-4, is DAGVTQSPTHLIKTRGQQVTLRCSPKSGHDTVSWYQQALGQGPQFIFQYYEEEERQRGNFPDRFSGHQFPNYSSELNVNALLLGDSALYLCASSLVEFGVPGNEKLFFGSGTQLSVL.

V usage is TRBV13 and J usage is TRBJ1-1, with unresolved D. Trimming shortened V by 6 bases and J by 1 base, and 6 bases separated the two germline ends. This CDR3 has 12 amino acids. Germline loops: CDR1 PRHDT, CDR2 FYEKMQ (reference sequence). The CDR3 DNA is TGTGCCAGCAGTGGAGAGAACACTGAAGCTTTCTTT. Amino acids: CASSGENTEAFF.

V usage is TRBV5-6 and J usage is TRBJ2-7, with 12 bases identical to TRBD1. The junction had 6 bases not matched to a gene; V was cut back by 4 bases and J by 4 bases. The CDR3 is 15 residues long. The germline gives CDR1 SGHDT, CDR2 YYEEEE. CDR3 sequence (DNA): TGTGCCAGCAGCACGGGGACAGGGGGCTCGTACGAGCAGTACTTC. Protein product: CASSTGTGGSYEQYF. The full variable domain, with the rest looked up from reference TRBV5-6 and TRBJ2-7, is DAGVTQSPTHLIKTRGQQVTLRCSPKSGHDTVSWYQQALGQGPQFIFQYYEEEERQRGNFPDRFSGHQFPNYSSELNVNALLLGDSALYLCASSTGTGGSYEQYFGPGTRLTVT.

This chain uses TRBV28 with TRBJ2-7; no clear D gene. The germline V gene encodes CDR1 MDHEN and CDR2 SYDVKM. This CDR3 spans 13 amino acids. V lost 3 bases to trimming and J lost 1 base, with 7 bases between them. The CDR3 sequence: CASSFPASYEQYF. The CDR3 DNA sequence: TGTGCCAGCAGTTTTCCGGCGTCCTACGAGCAGTACTTC.

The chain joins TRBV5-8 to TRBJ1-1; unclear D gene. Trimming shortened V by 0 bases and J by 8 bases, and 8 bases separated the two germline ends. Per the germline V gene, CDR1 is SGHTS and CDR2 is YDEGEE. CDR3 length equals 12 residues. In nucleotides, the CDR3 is TGTGCCAGCAGCTTGGGGCCGGCGGAAGCTTTCTTT. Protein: CASSLGPAEAFF.

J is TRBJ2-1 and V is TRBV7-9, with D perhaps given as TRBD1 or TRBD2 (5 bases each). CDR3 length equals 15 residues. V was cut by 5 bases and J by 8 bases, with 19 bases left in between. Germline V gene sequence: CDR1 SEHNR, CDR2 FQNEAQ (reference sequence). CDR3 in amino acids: CASSPTATLGDEQFF. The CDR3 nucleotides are TGTGCCAGCAGCCCCACGGCGACTTTGGGGGATGAGCAGTTCTTC. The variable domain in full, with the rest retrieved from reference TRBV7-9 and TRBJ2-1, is DTGVSQNPRHKITKRGQNVTFRCDPISEHNRLYWYRQTLGQGPEFLTYFQNEAQLEKSRLLSDRFSAERPKGSFSTLEIQRTEQGDSAMYLCASSPTATLGDEQFFGPGTRLTVL.

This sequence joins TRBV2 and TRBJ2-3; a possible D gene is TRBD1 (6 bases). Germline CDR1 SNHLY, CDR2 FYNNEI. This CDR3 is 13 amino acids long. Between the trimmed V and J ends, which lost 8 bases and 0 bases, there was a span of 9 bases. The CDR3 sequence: CASLDSSTDTQYF. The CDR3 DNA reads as TGTGCCAGCCTGGACAGTAGCACAGATACGCAGTATTTT.

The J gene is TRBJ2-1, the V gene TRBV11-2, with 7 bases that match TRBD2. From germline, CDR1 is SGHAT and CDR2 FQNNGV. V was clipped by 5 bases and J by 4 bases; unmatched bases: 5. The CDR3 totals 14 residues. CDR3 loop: CASSLTSEYNEQFF. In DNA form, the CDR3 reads TGTGCCAGCAGCCTAACTAGCGAGTACAATGAGCAGTTCTTC.

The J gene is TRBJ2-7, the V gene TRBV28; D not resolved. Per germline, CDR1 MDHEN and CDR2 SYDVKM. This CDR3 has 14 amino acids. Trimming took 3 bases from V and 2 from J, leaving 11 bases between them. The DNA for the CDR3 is TGTGCCAGCAGTTTTGAAGACAAGACCTACGAGCAGTACTTC. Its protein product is CASSFEDKTYEQYF.

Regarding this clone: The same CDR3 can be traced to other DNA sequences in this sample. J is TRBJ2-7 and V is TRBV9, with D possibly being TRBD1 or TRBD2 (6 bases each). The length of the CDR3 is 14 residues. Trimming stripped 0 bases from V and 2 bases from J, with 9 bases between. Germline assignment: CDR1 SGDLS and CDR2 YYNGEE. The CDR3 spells CASSVAGGPYEQYF. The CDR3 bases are TGTGCCAGCAGCGTAGCCGGGGGCCCCTACGAGCAGTACTTC.

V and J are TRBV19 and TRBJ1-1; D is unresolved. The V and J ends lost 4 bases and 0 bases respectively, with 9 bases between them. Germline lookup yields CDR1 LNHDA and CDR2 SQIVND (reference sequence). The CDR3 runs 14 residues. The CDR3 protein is CASSTQRMNTEAFF. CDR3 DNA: TGTGCCAGTAGTACACAGAGAATGAACACTGAAGCTTTCTTT. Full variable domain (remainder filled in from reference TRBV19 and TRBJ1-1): DGGITQSPKYLFRKEGQNVTLSCEQNLNHDAMYWYRQDPGQGLRLIYYSQIVNDFQKGDIAEGYSVSREKKESFPLTVTSAQKNPTAFYLCASSTQRMNTEAFFGQGTRLTVV.

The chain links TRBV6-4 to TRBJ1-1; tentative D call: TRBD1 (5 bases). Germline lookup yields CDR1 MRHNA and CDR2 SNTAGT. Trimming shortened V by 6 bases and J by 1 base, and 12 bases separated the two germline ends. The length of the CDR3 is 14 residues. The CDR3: CASRLTVSNTEAFF. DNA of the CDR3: TGTGCCAGCAGACTGACAGTTTCGAACACTGAAGCTTTCTTT.

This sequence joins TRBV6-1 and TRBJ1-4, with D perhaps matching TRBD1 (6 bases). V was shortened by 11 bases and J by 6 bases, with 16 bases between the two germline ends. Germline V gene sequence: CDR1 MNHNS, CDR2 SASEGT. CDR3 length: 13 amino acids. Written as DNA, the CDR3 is TGTGCCCTGGGGGGACACCCGGATGAAAAACTGTTTTTT. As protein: CALGGHPDEKLFF.

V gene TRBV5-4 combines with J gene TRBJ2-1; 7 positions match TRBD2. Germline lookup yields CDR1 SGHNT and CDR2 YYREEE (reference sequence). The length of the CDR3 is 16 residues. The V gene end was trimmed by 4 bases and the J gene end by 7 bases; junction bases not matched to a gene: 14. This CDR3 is CASSPDGAGEANEQFF. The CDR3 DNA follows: TGTGCCAGCAGCCCTGATGGGGCGGGAGAGGCGAATGAGCAGTTCTTC.

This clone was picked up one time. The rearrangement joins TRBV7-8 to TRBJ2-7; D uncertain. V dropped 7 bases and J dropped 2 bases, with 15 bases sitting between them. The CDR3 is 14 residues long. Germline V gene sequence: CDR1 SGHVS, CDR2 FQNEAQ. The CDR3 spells CASIPSQATYEQYF. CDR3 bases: TGTGCCAGCATCCCCAGCCAGGCAACCTACGAGCAGTACTTC.